The 19 T cell receptor beta chains below come from one sample, sequenced in a study of cytomegalovirus exposure and HLA in healthy donors. Repertoires were generated with immunoSEQ multiplex PCR, while TCRdb's copy carries only in-frame clones and drops some. The sample shows about 140,000 clones, 85% to 90% of them seen only once. The sequenced sample was PBMCs. Receptors originate from a woman aged 18-29 years in good health and CMV-seropositive.

The V call is TRBV5-6, the J call TRBJ2-7, with TRBD2 identical over 7 bases. J was trimmed by 7 bases and V by 2 bases; bases with no gene match: 9. Germline V gives CDR1 SGHDT, CDR2 YYEEEE. There are 14 residues in the CDR3. The CDR3 DNA is TGTGCCAGCAGCTTCGGTGGGAGGGCCACGGAGCAGTACTTC. This encodes CASSFGGRATEQYF.

The rearrangement uses TRBV28 and TRBJ1-1; D may be TRBD1 (6 bases). This CDR3 spans 14 amino acids. The germline gives CDR1 MDHEN, CDR2 SYDVKM. V was trimmed by 6 bases and J by 2 bases, leaving 13 bases between them. In DNA, the CDR3 is TGTGCCAGCAGCTTACAGGGCATCAACACTGAAGCTTTCTTT. Amino acid sequence: CASSLQGINTEAFF.

This chain uses TRBV27 with TRBJ1-4, with D possibly TRBD1 on 6 matching bases. There are 12 residues in the CDR3. Germline loops: CDR1 MNHEY, CDR2 SMNVEV (reference sequence). Trimming took 6 bases from V and 14 from J, leaving 16 bases between them. The CDR3 DNA is TGTGCCAGCAGCCGGGACACCCTCACTCTGTTTTTT. This translates into CASSRDTLTLFF.

With respect to this clone: Compared with germline, one end of the junction differs, possibly owing to a read error. The chain employs TRBV7-2 and TRBJ1-5, with D possibly being TRBD1 (6 bases). The CDR3 is made up of 14 amino acids. In germline, CDR1 is SGHTA, CDR2 FQGNSA. The DNA for the CDR3 is TGTGCCAGCAGCTTGGACAGTAGCTATCAGCCCCAGCATTTT. This gives the protein CASSLDSSYQPQHF.

The CDR3 here is CASSPLGAEGYTF. CDR3 nucleotide sequence: TGTGCCAGTAGTCCTTTGGGGGCGGAAGGCTACACCTTC. The gene calls are TRBV19 and TRBJ1-2; D is possibly TRBD1 (6 bases). In germline, CDR1 is LNHDA, CDR2 SQIVND (reference sequence). The length of the CDR3 is 13 residues. The ends were cut back, 5 bases at V and 8 bases at J, with 15 bases in the middle.

This clone was seen just once. J is TRBJ1-6 and V is TRBV30; D gene ambiguous. The CDR3 covers 14 residues. V shed 4 bases and J shed 0 bases, with 7 bases lying between them. Germline assignment: CDR1 GTSNPN and CDR2 SVGIG (reference sequence). The CDR3 is CAWTPSSYNSPLHF. The CDR3 bases are TGTGCCTGGACACCGAGCTCCTATAATTCACCCCTCCACTTT.

The chain recombines TRBV7-9 with TRBJ1-2, with a possible D match to TRBD1 (6 bases). V dropped 5 bases and J dropped 0 bases, with 10 bases sitting between them. Germline CDR1 and CDR2: SEHNR and FQNEAQ (reference sequence). This CDR3 has 14 amino acids. CDR3 amino acids: CASSIGQTNYGYTF. The CDR3 DNA reads TGTGCCAGCAGCATAGGACAGACTAACTATGGCTACACCTTC.

The chain recombines TRBV7-6 with TRBJ1-3; unclear D gene. The length of the CDR3 is 15 residues. Germline loops: CDR1 SGHVS, CDR2 FNYEAQ. Trimming stripped 6 bases from V and 4 bases from J, with 16 bases between. The CDR3 spells CASSQAGLAGNTIYF. CDR3 DNA: TGTGCCAGCAGTCAGGCAGGTCTCGCGGGAAACACCATATATTTT. Looking up the rest from reference TRBV7-6 and TRBJ1-3 gives the full variable domain: GAGVSQSPRYKVTKRGQDVALRCDPISGHVSLYWYRQALGQGPEFLTYFNYEAQQDKSGLPNDRFSAERPEGSISTLTIQRTEQRDSAMYRCASSQAGLAGNTIYFGEGSWLTVV.

The V call is TRBV29-1, the J call TRBJ1-3, with TRBD1 as a possible D gene (6 bases). The germline V and J ends were trimmed by 7 bases and 4 bases, with 14 bases remaining between them. The CDR3 loop spans 13 amino acids. Germline CDR1 SQVTM, CDR2 ANQGSEA. The CDR3 sequence is CSAETGLGNTIYF. The CDR3 DNA reads TGCAGCGCAGAAACAGGGCTCGGAAACACCATATATTTT.

The chain couples TRBV6-5 to TRBJ2-4; 10 bases fit TRBD1. The CDR3 totals 15 residues. Losses at the gene ends were 8 bases for V and 5 bases for J; bases not matched to a gene: 9. From germline, CDR1 is MNHEY and CDR2 SVGAGI. The CDR3 sequence is CASARDRGVENIQYF. The CDR3 region has the DNA TGTGCCAGCGCCCGGGACAGGGGAGTGGAAAACATTCAGTACTTC.

This sequence joins TRBV29-1 and TRBJ1-1; possible D gene TRBD1, 6 bases. Germline CDR1 and CDR2: SQVTM and ANQGSEA. Trimming cost V 5 bases and J 0 bases, with 19 bases left between them. This CDR3 has 16 residues. CDR3 region: CSVSYRDLGMNTEAFF. In DNA form, the CDR3 reads TGCAGCGTTTCGTACAGGGATTTGGGAATGAACACTGAAGCTTTCTTT.

The chain links TRBV28 to TRBJ2-1; 8 bases align to TRBD1. The germline gives CDR1 MDHEN, CDR2 SYDVKM. V dropped 3 bases and J dropped 15; count of bases not matched to a gene: 7. The CDR3 consists of 12 residues. The CDR3 region has the DNA TGTGCCAGCAGTTTCTCAGGACAGGGTTTGTTCTTC. Its protein is CASSFSGQGLFF.

The V and J genes are TRBV5-4 and TRBJ2-4, with 15 nucleotides matching TRBD2. V shed 4 bases and J 7 bases; nucleotides not matched to a gene: 3. The CDR3 has 15 residues. Germline CDR1 reads SGHNT; CDR2 reads YYREEE (reference sequence). The CDR3: CASSQGTSGRNIQYF. As DNA, the CDR3 is TGTGCCAGCAGCCAGGGGACTAGCGGGAGGAACATTCAGTACTTC.

The V gene is TRBV4-3, the J gene TRBJ2-3; 7 bases align to TRBD2. Per the germline V gene, CDR1 is LGHNA and CDR2 is YSLEER. The length of the CDR3 is 13 residues. The junction had 3 bases not matched to a gene; V was cut back by 4 bases and J by 5 bases. CDR3 loop: CASSLAGEDTQYF. As DNA, the CDR3 is TGCGCCAGCAGCCTTGCGGGGGAAGATACGCAGTATTTT.

The chain recombines TRBV6-1 with TRBJ1-2; D might be TRBD1 (5 bases). V was trimmed by 2 bases and J by 8 bases, leaving 18 bases between them. The CDR3 runs 15 residues. CDR1 is MNHNS and CDR2 is SASEGT in the germline V gene. The CDR3 DNA is TGTGCCAGCAGTGAATGGGGACTTACTAGCTGGGGCTACACCTTC. Translation gives CASSEWGLTSWGYTF.

The CDR3 DNA reads TGTGCCAGCAGCCCCTGGGACAGGGAGGGAAACATTCAGTACTTC. This encodes CASSPWDREGNIQYF. The chain carries TRBV5-4 and TRBJ2-4, with TRBD1 matching 9 bases. The CDR3 extends over 15 amino acids. From germline, CDR1 is SGHNT and CDR2 YYREEE (reference sequence). Losses at the gene ends were 4 bases for V and 6 bases for J; bases not matched to a gene: 8.

The V call is TRBV6-5, the J call TRBJ2-3; 7 nucleotides line up with TRBD2. Germline V gene data show CDR1 as MNHEY and CDR2 as SVGAGI. CDR3 size: 13 residues. V shed 8 bases and J 6 bases; nucleotides not matched to a gene: 8. The CDR3 DNA is TGTGCCAGCGGGAGGGACCTCCAGGATACGCAGTATTTT. Translation: CASGRDLQDTQYF.

V and J are TRBV9 and TRBJ1-2; D is unresolved. V gave up 0 bases and J gave up 6 bases, with 15 bases separating them. CDR3 length: 15 amino acids. Germline V gene sequence: CDR1 SGDLS, CDR2 YYNGEE. CDR3 coding DNA: TGTGCCAGCAGCGTAGAAAGTGGGGAGTTGAATGGCTACACCTTC. It yields the protein CASSVESGELNGYTF. The complete variable domain, with remaining parts taken from reference TRBV9 and TRBJ1-2, reads DSGVTQTPKHLITATGQRVTLRCSPRSGDLSVYWYQQSLDQGLQFLIQYYNGEERAKGNILERFSAQQFPDLHSELNLSSLELGDSALYFCASSVESGELNGYTFGSGTRLTVV.

The chain is built from TRBV10-3 and TRBJ1-1, with D unclear. The germline CDR1 and CDR2 sequences are ENHRY and SYGVKD. The CDR3 consists of 11 residues. The germline V and J ends were trimmed by 3 bases and 6 bases, with 5 bases remaining between them. The CDR3 DNA follows: TGTGCCATCAGTGACGGGGCTGAAGCTTTCTTT. This gives the protein CAISDGAEAFF.